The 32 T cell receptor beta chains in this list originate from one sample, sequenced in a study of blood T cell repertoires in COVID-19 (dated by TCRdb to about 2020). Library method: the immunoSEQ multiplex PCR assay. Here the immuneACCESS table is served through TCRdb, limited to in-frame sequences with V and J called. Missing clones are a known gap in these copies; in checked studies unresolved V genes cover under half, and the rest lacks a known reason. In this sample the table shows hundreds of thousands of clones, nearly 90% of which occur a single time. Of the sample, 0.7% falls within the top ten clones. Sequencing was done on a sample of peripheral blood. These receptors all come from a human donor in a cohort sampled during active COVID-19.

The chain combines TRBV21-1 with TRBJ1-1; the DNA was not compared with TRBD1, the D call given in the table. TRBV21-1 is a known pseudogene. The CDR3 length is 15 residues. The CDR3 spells CASSTADRVGTEAFF. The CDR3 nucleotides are TGTGCCAGCAGCACCGCGGACAGGGTGGGGACTGAAGCTTTCTTT.

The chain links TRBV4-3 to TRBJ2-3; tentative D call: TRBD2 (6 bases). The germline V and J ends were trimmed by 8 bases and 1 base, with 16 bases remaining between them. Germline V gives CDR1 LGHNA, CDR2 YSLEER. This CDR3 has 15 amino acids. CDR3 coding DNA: TGCGCCAGCGGTTTCGGGTCTAGCGGCACAGATACGCAGTATTTT. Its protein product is CASGFGSSGTDTQYF.

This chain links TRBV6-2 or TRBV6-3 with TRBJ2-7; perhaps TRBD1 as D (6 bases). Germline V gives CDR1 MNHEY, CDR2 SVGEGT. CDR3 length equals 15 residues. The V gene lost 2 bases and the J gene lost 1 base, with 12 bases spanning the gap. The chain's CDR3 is CASSYGDTFSYEQYF. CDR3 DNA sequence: TGTGCCAGCAGTTACGGGGACACCTTTTCCTACGAGCAGTACTTC.

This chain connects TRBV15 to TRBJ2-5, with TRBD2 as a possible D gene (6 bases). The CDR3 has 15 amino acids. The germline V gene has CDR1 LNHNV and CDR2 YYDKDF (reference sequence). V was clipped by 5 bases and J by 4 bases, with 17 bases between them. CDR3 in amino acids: CATSVLAARGETQYF. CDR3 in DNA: TGTGCCACCAGCGTCCTTGCGGCGCGGGGAGAGACCCAGTACTTC.

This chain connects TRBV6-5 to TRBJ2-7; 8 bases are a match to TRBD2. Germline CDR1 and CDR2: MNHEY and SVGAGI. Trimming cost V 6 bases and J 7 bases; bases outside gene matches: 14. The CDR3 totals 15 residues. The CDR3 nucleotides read TGTGCCAGCAGGCGAGCGGGAGCGATACTAGGTGAGCAGTACTTC. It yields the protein CASRRAGAILGEQYF.

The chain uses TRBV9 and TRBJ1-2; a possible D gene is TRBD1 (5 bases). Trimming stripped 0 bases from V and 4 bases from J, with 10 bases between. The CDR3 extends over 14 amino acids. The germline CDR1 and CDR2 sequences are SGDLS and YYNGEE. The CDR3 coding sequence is TGTGCCAGCAGCGTAGCTGGGCAGGGCTATGGCTACACCTTC. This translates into CASSVAGQGYGYTF.

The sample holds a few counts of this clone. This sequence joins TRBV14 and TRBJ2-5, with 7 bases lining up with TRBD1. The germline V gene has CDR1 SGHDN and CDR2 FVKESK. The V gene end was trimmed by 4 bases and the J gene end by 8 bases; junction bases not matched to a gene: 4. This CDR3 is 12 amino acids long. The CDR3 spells CASSPTGITQYF. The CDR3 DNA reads TGTGCCAGCAGCCCGACAGGGATTACCCAGTACTTC.

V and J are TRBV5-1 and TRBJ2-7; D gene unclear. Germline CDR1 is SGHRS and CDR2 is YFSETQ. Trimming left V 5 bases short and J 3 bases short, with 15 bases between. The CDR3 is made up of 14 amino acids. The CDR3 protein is CASSLEAEYYEQYF. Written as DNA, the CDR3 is TGCGCCAGCAGTCTTGAAGCTGAGTACTACGAGCAGTACTTC.

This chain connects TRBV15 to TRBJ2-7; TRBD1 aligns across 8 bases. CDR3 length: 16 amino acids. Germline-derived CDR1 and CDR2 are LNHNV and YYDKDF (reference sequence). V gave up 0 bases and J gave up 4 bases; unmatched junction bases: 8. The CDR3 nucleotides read TGTGCCACCAGCAGAGATGGGGCAGGGGGCAGGTACGAGCAGTACTTC. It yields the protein CATSRDGAGGRYEQYF.

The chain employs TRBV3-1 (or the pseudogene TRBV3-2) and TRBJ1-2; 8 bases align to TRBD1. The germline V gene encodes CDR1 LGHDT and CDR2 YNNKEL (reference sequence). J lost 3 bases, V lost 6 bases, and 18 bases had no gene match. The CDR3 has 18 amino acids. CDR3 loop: CASRTRRTGPGADYGYTF. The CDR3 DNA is TGTGCCAGCAGAACCCGACGGACAGGGCCAGGGGCGGACTATGGCTACACCTTC.

DNA of the CDR3: TGCGCCAGCACCCTGGGGGCGGGAGTAGGTGGTGAGCAGTTCTTC. Translated: CASTLGAGVGGEQFF. This chain uses TRBV10-2 with TRBJ2-1, with D maybe TRBD2 (7 bases). The CDR3 sequence is 15 residues long. Germline V gene sequence: CDR1 WSHSY, CDR2 SAAADI. V lost 7 bases, J lost 9 bases, and 22 bases lay in between.

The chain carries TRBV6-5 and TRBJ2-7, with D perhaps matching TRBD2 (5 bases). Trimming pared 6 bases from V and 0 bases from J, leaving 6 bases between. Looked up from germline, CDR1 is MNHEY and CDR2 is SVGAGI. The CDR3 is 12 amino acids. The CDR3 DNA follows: TGTGCCAGCAGAGGGAGCTCCTACGAGCAGTACTTC. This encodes CASRGSSYEQYF.

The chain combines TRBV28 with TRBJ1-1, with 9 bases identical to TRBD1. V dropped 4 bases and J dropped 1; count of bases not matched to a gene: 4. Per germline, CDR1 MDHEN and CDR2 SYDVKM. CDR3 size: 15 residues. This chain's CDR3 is CASSYTQGANTEAFF. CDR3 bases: TGTGCCAGCAGTTATACACAGGGGGCGAACACTGAAGCTTTCTTT.

CDR3 residues: CASCGAYYEQYF. In DNA form, the CDR3 reads TGTGCCAGCTGCGGGGCGTACTACGAGCAGTACTTC. V gene TRBV28 combines with J gene TRBJ2-7; a possible D gene is TRBD2 (6 bases). Between the trimmed V and J ends, which lost 8 bases and 3 bases, there was a span of 11 bases. This CDR3 has 12 residues. Germline V gene data show CDR1 as MDHEN and CDR2 as SYDVKM.

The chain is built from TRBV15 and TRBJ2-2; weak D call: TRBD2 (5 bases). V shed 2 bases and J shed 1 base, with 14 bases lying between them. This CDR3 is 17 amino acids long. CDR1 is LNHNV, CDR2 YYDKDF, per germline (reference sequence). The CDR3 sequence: CATSRPPRGLNTGELFF. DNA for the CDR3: TGTGCCACCAGCAGACCACCTAGAGGACTGAACACCGGGGAGCTGTTTTTT.

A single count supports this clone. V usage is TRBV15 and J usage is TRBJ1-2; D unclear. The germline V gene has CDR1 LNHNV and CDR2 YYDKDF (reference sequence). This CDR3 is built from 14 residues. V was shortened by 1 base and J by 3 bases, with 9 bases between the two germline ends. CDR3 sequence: CATSRVGGHYGYTF. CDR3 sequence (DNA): TGTGCCACCAGCAGAGTTGGAGGGCACTATGGCTACACCTTC. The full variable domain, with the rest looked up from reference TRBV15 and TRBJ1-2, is DAMVIQNPRYQVTQFGKPVTLSCSQTLNHNVMYWYQQKSSQAPKLLFHYYDKDFNNEADTPDNFQSRRPNTSFCFLDIRSPGLGDTAMYLCATSRVGGHYGYTFGSGTRLTVV.

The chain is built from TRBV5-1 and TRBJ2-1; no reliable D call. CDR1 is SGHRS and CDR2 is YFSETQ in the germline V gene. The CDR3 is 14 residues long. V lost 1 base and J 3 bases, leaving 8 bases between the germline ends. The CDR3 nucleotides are TGCGCCAGCAGCTTGCGCGGCGACTACAATGAGCAGTTCTTC. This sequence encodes CASSLRGDYNEQFF.

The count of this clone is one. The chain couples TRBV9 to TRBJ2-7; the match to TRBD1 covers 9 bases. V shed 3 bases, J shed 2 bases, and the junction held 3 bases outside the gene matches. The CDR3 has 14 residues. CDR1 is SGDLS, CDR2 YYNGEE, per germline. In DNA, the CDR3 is TGTGCCAGCAGCGCAGGACAGGGGCCCTACGAGCAGTACTTC. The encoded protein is CASSAGQGPYEQYF.

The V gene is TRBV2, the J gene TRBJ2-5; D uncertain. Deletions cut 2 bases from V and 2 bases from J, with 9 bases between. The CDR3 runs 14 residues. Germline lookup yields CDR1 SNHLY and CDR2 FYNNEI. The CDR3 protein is CASSEIRRQETQYF. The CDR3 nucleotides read TGTGCCAGCAGTGAAATCCGCCGGCAAGAGACCCAGTACTTC.

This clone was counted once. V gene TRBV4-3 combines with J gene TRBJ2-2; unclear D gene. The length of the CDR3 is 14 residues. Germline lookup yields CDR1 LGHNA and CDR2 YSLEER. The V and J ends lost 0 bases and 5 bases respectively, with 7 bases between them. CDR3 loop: CASSQDHLTGELFF. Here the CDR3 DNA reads TGCGCCAGCAGCCAAGATCACCTAACCGGGGAGCTGTTTTTT.

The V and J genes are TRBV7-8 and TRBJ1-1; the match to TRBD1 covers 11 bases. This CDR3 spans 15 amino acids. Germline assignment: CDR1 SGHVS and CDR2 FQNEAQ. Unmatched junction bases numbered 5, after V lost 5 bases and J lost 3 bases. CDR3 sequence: CASSPGQGAYTEAFF. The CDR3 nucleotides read TGTGCCAGCAGCCCAGGACAGGGGGCCTACACTGAAGCTTTCTTT.

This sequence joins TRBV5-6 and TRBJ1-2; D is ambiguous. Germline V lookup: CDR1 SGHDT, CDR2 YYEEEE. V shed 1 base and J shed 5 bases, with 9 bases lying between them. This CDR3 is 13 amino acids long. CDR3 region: CASSLSGAYGYTF. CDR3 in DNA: TGTGCCAGCAGCTTGAGTGGAGCATATGGCTACACCTTC. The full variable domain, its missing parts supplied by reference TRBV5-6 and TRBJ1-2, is DAGVTQSPTHLIKTRGQQVTLRCSPKSGHDTVSWYQQALGQGPQFIFQYYEEEERQRGNFPDRFSGHQFPNYSSELNVNALLLGDSALYLCASSLSGAYGYTFGSGTRLTVV.

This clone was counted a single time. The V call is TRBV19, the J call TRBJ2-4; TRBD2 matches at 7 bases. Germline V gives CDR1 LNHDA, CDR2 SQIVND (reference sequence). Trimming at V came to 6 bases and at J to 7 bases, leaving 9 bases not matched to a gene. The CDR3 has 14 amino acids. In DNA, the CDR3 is TGTGCCAGTAGCCTGACTAGCATGAGGAACATTCAGTACTTC. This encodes CASSLTSMRNIQYF.

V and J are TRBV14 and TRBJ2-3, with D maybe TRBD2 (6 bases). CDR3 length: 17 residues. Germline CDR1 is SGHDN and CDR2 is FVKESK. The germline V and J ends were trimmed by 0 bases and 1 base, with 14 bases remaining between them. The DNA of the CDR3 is TGTGCCAGCAGCCAAGATTGGGGGAGGAGCGGCACAGATACGCAGTATTTT. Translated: CASSQDWGRSGTDTQYF.

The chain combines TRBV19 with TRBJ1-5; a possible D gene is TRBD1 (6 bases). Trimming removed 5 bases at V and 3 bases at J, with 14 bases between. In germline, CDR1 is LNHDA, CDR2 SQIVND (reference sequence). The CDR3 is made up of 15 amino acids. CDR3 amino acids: CASSRGRGNNQPQHF. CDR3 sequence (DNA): TGTGCCAGTAGTCGAGGCAGGGGAAACAATCAGCCCCAGCATTTT.

CDR3 protein: CASRPDRANEQFF. CDR3 DNA sequence: TGTGCCAGCAGGCCGGACAGGGCTAATGAGCAGTTCTTC. The V call is TRBV6-5, the J call TRBJ2-1, with 8 bases identical to TRBD1. This CDR3 spans 13 amino acids. With V trimmed by 6 bases and J by 7 bases, 5 bases remained unmatched. Per the germline V gene, CDR1 is MNHEY and CDR2 is SVGAGI.

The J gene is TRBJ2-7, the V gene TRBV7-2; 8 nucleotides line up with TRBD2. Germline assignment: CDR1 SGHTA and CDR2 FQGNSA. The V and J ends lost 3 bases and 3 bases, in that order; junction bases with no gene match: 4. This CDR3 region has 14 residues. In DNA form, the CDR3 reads TGTGCCAGCAGCTTTAGCGGGACCCACTACGAGCAGTACTTC. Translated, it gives CASSFSGTHYEQYF.

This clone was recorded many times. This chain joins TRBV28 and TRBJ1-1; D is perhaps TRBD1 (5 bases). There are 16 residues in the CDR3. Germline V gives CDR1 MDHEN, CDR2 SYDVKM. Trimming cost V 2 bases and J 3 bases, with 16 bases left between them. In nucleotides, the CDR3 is TGTGCCAGCAGTTTACGGGGGGTAGGGTTTCACACTGAAGCTTTCTTT. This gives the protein CASSLRGVGFHTEAFF.

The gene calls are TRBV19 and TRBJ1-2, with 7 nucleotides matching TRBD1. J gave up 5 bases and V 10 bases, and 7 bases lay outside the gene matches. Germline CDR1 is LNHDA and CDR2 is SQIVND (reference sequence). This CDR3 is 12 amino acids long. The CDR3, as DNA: TGTGCCACCTCTCCGACAGGGTATGGCTACACCTTC. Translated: CATSPTGYGYTF.

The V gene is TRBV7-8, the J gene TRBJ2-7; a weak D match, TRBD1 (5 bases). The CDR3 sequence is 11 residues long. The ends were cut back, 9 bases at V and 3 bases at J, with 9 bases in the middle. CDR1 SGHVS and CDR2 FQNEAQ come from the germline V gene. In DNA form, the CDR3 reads TGTGCCAGTAGCACAGGCTACGAGCAGTACTTC. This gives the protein CASSTGYEQYF.

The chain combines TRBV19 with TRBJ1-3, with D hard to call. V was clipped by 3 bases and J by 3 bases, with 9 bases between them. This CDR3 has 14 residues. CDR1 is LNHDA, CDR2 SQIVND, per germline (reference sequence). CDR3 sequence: CASSIHRNGNTIYF. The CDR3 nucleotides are TGTGCCAGTAGTATTCATAGAAATGGAAACACCATATATTTT.

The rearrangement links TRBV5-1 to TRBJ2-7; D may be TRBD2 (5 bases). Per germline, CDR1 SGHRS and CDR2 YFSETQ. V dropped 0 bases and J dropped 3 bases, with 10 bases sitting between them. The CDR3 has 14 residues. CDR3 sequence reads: CASSLGEMLYEQYF. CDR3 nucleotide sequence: TGCGCCAGCAGCTTGGGGGAGATGCTCTACGAGCAGTACTTC.